These 5 T cell receptor beta chains were sequenced from one sample in a study of T cell responses to AZD1222 COVID-19 vaccine. Libraries were prepared by immunoSEQ multiplex PCR; TCRdb keeps only in-frame clonotypes and omits some of them. The sample holds 160,000 or so clones, roughly 94% seen once. The material sequenced was peripheral blood, taken 28 days after the second AZD1222 dose. Every receptor here comes from an adult who received the AZD1222 COVID-19 vaccine.

This chain connects TRBV9 to TRBJ1-4, with 11 bases matching TRBD1. Germline lookup yields CDR1 SGDLS and CDR2 YYNGEE. The CDR3 extends over 15 amino acids. V gave up 4 bases and J gave up 8 bases; unmatched junction bases: 7. CDR3 amino acids: CASSKGTGGVEKLFF. In DNA form, the CDR3 reads TGTGCCAGCAGCAAAGGGACAGGGGGAGTGGAAAAACTGTTTTTT.

The CDR3 region is CASSIGNSFYGYTF. As DNA, the CDR3 is TGTGCCAGTAGTATAGGCAACAGTTTCTATGGCTACACCTTC. The chain combines TRBV19 with TRBJ1-2; D is uncertain. Trimming stripped 1 base from V and 4 bases from J, with 10 bases between. The CDR3 consists of 14 residues. Germline V gene data show CDR1 as LNHDA and CDR2 as SQIVND (reference sequence).

The genes are TRBV6-4 and TRBJ1-5; 7 bases agree with TRBD1. The CDR3 is 14 amino acids. The trim removed 8 bases at V and 4 bases at J, leaving 8 bases unmatched. Germline V gene sequence: CDR1 MRHNA, CDR2 SNTAGT. CDR3 sequence (DNA): TGTGCCAGCGAGGGGACAGCTGTTAATCAGCCCCAGCATTTT. It specifies CASEGTAVNQPQHF.

This chain uses TRBV19 with TRBJ1-6; 8 nucleotides agree with TRBD1. Germline lookup yields CDR1 LNHDA and CDR2 SQIVND (reference sequence). Trimming removed 7 bases from V and 9 bases from J; junction bases left unmatched: 5. The CDR3 has 13 amino acids. DNA for the CDR3: TGTGCCAGTACCGACAGGGGAAGTTCACCCCTCCACTTT. Amino acid sequence: CASTDRGSSPLHF.

The gene calls are TRBV4-1 and TRBJ1-2; D gene uncertain. Trimming took 1 base from V and 0 from J, leaving 12 bases between them. Per the germline V gene, CDR1 is MGHRA and CDR2 is YSYEKL. This CDR3 contains 16 residues. The CDR3 loop is CASSQVPLDTNYGYTF. CDR3 bases: TGCGCCAGCAGCCAAGTACCCCTTGACACTAACTATGGCTACACCTTC.